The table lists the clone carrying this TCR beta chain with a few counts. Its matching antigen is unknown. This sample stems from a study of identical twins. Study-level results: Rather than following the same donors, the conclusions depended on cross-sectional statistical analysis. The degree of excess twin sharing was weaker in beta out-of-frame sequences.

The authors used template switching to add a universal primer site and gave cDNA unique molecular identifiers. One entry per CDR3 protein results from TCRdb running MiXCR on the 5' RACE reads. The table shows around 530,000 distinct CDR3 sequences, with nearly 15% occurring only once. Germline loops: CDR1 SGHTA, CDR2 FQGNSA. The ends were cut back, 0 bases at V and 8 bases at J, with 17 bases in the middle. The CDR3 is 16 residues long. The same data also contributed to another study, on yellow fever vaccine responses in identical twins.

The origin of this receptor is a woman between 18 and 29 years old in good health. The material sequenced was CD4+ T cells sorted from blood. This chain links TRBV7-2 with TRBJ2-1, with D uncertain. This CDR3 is CASSLALDPSMYEQFF. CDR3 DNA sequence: TGTGCCAGCAGCTTAGCGCTGGACCCCTCTATGTATGAGCAGTTCTTC.